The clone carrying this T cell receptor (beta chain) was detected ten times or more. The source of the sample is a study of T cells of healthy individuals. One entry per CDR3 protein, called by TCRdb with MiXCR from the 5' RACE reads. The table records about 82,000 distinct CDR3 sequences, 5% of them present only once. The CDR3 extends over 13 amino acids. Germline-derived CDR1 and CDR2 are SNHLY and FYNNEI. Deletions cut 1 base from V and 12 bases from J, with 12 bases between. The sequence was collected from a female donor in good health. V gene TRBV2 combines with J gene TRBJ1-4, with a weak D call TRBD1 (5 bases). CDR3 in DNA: TGTGCCAGCAGTGAAGGGGGGACTTCCGAACTGTTTTTT. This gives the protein CASSEGGTSELFF. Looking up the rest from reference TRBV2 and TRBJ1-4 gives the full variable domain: EPEVTQTPSHQVTQMGQEVILRCVPISNHLYFYWYRQILGQKVEFLVSFYNNEISEKSEIFDDQFSVERPDGSNFTLKIRSTKLEDSAMYFCASSEGGTSELFFGSGTQLSVL.